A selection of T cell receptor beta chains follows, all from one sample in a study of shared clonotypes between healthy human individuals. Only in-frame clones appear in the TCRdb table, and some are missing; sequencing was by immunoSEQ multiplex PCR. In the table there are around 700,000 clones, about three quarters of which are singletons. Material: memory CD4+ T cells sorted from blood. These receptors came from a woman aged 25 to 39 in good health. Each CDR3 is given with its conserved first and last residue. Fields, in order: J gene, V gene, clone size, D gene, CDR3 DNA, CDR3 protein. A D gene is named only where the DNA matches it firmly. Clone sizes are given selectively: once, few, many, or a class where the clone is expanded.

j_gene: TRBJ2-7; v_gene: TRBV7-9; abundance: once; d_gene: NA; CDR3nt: TGTGCCAGCAGCTTAAGGGGAGGTGGGTACGAGCAGTACTTC; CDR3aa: CASSLRGGGYEQYF
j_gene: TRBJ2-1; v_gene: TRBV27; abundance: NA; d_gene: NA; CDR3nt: TGTGCCAGCAGTCCCCAGGGCGGGTCCTACAATGAGCAGTTCTTC; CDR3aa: CASSPQGGSYNEQFF
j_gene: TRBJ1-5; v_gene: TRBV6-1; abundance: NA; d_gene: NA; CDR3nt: TGTGCCATCGCGGACAGCAATCAGCCCCAGCATTTT; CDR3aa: CAIADSNQPQHF
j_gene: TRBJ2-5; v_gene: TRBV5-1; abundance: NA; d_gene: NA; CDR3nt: TGCGCCAGCAGAAGGTCCGGGCTAGCGCAAGAGACCCAGTACTTC; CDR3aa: CASRRSGLAQETQYF
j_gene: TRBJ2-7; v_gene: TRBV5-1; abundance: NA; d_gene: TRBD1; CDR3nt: TGCGCCAGCAGCCAGGGACAGGGTTATGGCGAGCAGTACTTC; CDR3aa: CASSQGQGYGEQYF
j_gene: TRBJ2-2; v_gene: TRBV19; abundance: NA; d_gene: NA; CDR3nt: TGTGCCAGTGAGTGGGACAAGTCAAACACCGGGGAGCTGTTTTTT; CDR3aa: CASEWDKSNTGELFF
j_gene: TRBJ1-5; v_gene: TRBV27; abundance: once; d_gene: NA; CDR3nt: TGTGCCAGCAGCCCCACAAGGGTTCAGCCCCAGCATTTT; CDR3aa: CASSPTRVQPQHF
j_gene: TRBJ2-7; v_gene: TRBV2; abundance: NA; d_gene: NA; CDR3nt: TGTGCCAGCAGGCGGGACTGGGAGAGGGAGCAGTACTTC; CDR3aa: CASRRDWEREQYF
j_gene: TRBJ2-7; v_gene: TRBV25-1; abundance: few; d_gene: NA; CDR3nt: TGTGCCAGCAGTGTCGGCTACGAGCAGTACTTC; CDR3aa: CASSVGYEQYF
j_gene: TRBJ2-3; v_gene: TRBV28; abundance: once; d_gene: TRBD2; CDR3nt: TGTGCCAGCAGTTTCACGGGGGGGGGACTCCCCACGCAGTATTTT; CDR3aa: CASSFTGGGLPTQYF
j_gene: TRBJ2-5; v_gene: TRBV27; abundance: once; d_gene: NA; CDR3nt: TGTGCCAGCAGTTTTTATCTTGATAGAGCAGAGACCCAGTACTTC; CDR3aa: CASSFYLDRAETQYF
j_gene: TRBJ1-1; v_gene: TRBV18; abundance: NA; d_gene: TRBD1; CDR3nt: TGTGCCAGCTCACAATCCGGGACAGCAGGTGAAGCTTTCTTT; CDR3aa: CASSQSGTAGEAFF
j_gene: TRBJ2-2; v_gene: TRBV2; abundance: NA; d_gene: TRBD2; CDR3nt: TGTGCCAGCAGCCGGACTAGCTCGAACACCGGGGAGCTGTTTTTT; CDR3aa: CASSRTSSNTGELFF
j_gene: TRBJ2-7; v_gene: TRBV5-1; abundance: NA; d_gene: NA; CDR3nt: TGCGCCAGCAGCCATCCAGGGTCAAAGGACGAGCAGTACTTC; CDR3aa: CASSHPGSKDEQYF
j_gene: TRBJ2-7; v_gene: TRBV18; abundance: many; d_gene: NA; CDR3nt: TGTGCCAGCTCAAGTGGGGGCTACGAGCAGTACTTC; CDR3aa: CASSSGGYEQYF